This TCR beta chain was documented in a study of cytomegalovirus exposure and HLA in healthy donors. The study, taken as a whole, reports: When analyzed later, the rates of TCR association showed variation by HLA locus, with DRB1 the most and HLA-C the fewest. Most TCR beta V segments were productive about 87% or about 30% of the time in an earlier analysis.

Germline values: CDR1 SEHNR, CDR2 FQNEAQ (reference sequence). V lost 5 bases to trimming and J lost 2 bases; unmatched junction nucleotides: 8. The CDR3 length is 15 residues. Each donor's status was that of a healthy bone marrow donor. The PCR used 60 Vbeta and 13 Jbeta primers. TCRdb keeps only in-frame clones here, not all; method: immunoSEQ multiplex PCR. Counted here are more than 85,000 clones, roughly 80% occurring once; the ten biggest clones make up roughly 1.9%. As for this clone: The target antigen is unknown.

What was sequenced was PBMCs. The genes are TRBV7-9 and TRBJ2-7; the match to TRBD1 covers 8 bases. This sequence originates from a boy aged 5-17 years in good health and CMV-seronegative. The CDR3 reads CASSPGQGTTYEQYF. The CDR3 DNA sequence: TGTGCCAGCAGCCCAGGACAGGGAACAACCTACGAGCAGTACTTC. The variable domain in full, with the rest retrieved from reference TRBV7-9 and TRBJ2-7, is DTGVSQNPRHKITKRGQNVTFRCDPISEHNRLYWYRQTLGQGPEFLTYFQNEAQLEKSRLLSDRFSAERPKGSFSTLEIQRTEQGDSAMYLCASSPGQGTTYEQYFGPGTRLTVT.